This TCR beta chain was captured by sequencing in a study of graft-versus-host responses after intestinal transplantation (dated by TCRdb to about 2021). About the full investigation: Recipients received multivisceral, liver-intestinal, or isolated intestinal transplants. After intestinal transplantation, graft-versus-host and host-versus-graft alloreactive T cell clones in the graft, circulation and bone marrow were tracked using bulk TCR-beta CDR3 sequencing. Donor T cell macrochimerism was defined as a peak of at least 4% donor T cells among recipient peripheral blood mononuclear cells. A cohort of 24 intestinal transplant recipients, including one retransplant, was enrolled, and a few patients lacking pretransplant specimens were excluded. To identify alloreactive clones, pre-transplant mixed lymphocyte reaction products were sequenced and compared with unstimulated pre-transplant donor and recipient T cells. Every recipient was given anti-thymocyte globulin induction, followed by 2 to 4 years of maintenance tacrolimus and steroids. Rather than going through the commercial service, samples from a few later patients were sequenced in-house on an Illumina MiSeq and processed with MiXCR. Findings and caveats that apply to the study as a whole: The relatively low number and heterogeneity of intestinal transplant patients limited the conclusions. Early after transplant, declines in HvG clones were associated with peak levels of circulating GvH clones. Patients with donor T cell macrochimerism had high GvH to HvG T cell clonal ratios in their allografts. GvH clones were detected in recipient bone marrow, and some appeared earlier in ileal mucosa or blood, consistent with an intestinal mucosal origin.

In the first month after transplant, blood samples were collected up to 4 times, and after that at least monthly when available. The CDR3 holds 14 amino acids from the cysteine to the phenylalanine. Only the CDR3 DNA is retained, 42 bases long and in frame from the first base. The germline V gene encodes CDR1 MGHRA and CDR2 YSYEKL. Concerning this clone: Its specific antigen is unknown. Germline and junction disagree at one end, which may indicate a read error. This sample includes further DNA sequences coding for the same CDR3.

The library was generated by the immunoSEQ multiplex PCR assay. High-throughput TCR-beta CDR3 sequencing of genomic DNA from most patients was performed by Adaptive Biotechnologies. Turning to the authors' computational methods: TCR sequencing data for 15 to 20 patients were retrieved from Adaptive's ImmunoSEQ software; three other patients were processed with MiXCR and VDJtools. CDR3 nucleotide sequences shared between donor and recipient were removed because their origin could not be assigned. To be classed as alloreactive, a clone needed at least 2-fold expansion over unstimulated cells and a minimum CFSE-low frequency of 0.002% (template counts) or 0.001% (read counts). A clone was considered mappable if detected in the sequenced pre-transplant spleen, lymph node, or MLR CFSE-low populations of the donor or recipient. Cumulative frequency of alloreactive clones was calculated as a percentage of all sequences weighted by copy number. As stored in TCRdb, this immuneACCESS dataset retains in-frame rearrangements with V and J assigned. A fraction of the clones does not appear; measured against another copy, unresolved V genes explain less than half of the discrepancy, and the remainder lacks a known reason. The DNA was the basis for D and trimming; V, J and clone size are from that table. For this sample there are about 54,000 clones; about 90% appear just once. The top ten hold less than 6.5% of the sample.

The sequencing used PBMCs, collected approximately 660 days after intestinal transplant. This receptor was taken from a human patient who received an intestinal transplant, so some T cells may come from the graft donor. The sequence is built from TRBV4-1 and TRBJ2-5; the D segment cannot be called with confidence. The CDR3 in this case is CASSQVVLQETQYF. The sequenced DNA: TGTGCCAGCAGCCAAGTTGTCCTCCAAGAGACCCAGTACTTC.